One and the same sample provided the 13 T cell receptor beta chains below, sequenced in a study of blood T cell repertoires in COVID-19. The method was immunoSEQ multiplex PCR; TCRdb's version includes in-frame clones alone and lacks a portion of them. The sample holds roughly 250,000 clones, nearly 95% seen once. The sequenced sample was peripheral blood. These TCRs come from a man aged 30 to 45 with COVID-19, enrolled during active disease.

V is TRBV3-1 (or the pseudogene TRBV3-2) and J is TRBJ1-1; D call uncertain. Trimming left V 1 base short and J 1 base short, with 13 bases between. Germline V lookup: CDR1 LGHDT, CDR2 YNNKEL (reference sequence). The CDR3 loop spans 16 amino acids. The DNA for the CDR3 is TGTGCCAGCAGCCAAGTTGGTCGACGGGGGAACACTGAAGCTTTCTTT. Amino acids: CASSQVGRRGNTEAFF.

The J gene is TRBJ1-2, the V gene TRBV7-9; D is uncertain. Trimming pared 0 bases from V and 10 bases from J, leaving 9 bases between. Looked up from germline, CDR1 is SEHNR and CDR2 is FQNEAQ (reference sequence). This CDR3 comprises 12 residues. The CDR3: CASSLADGDYTF. The CDR3 DNA sequence: TGTGCCAGCAGCTTAGCCGACGGAGACTACACCTTC.

The rearrangement links TRBV7-9 to TRBJ2-7, with D unclear. The length of the CDR3 is 13 residues. V shed 5 bases and J shed 6 bases, with 14 bases lying between them. Germline CDR1 reads SEHNR; CDR2 reads FQNEAQ (reference sequence). CDR3 residues: CASSPMVSTEQYF. CDR3 in DNA: TGTGCCAGCAGCCCTATGGTTAGTACCGAGCAGTACTTC.

V usage is TRBV12-3 or TRBV12-4 and J usage is TRBJ2-3, with TRBD2 as a possible D gene (6 bases). This CDR3 spans 13 amino acids. V was trimmed by 8 bases and J by 6 bases, leaving 15 bases between them. The CDR3 sequence: CASGGSRGDTQYF. DNA of the CDR3: TGTGCCAGCGGGGGGAGTAGAGGGGATACGCAGTATTTT.

This clone was counted once. The J gene is TRBJ1-1, the V gene TRBV9, with TRBD1 matching 7 bases. The length of the CDR3 is 15 residues. V shed 2 bases and J 2 bases; nucleotides not matched to a gene: 6. The germline V gene encodes CDR1 SGDLS and CDR2 YYNGEE. The CDR3 reads CASSVGTVPNTEAFF. CDR3 coding DNA: TGTGCCAGCAGCGTGGGGACAGTCCCCAACACTGAAGCTTTCTTT.

V is TRBV7-2 and J is TRBJ2-3; the match to TRBD2 covers 7 bases. V shed 5 bases and J 5 bases; nucleotides not matched to a gene: 19. The CDR3 length is 18 residues. Germline V gives CDR1 SGHTA, CDR2 FQGNSA. CDR3 bases: TGTGCCAGCAGCCACATCTCGCCCTTGACCAAGCGGGAAGATACGCAGTATTTT. Protein sequence: CASSHISPLTKREDTQYF.

The CDR3 sequence: CASSDSQETQYF. Written as DNA, the CDR3 is TGCGCCAGCAGCGACTCCCAAGAGACCCAGTACTTC. The rearrangement links TRBV5-1 to TRBJ2-5, with no clear D. Germline V gene lookup returns CDR1 SGHRS and CDR2 YFSETQ. V lost 4 bases to trimming and J lost 1 base, with 5 bases between them. The CDR3 runs 12 residues.

The gene calls are TRBV6-5 and TRBJ1-2; perhaps TRBD1 as D (6 bases). The CDR3 is 11 residues long. Per germline, CDR1 MNHEY and CDR2 SVGAGI. The CDR3 region has the DNA TGTGCAGGGGGGGCGTCGTATGGCTACACCTTC. Protein sequence: CAGGASYGYTF.

This sequence joins TRBV5-5 and TRBJ2-1; D gene ambiguous. The V gene lost 4 bases and the J gene lost 0 bases, with 11 bases spanning the gap. CDR1 and CDR2 (germline): SGHKS, YYEKEE (reference sequence). The CDR3 covers 15 residues. For the CDR3, the DNA is TGTGCCAGCAGCCTAGACTCCGGCTCCTACAATGAGCAGTTCTTC. Protein product: CASSLDSGSYNEQFF.

This chain joins TRBV9 and TRBJ2-3; 10 nucleotides line up with TRBD2. CDR1 and CDR2 (germline): SGDLS, YYNGEE. The junction had 10 bases not matched to a gene; V was cut back by 0 bases and J by 6 bases. The CDR3 consists of 17 residues. The CDR3 is CASSVAASGSPGDTQYF. The DNA for the CDR3 is TGTGCCAGCAGCGTAGCGGCTAGCGGGAGCCCCGGGGATACGCAGTATTTT.

The rearrangement uses TRBV4-1 and TRBJ1-3, with 7 bases aligning to TRBD1. The CDR3 is 16 amino acids. From germline, CDR1 is MGHRA and CDR2 YSYEKL. The junction had 2 bases not matched to a gene; V was cut back by 0 bases and J by 0 bases. The CDR3 sequence: CASSQERGPSGNTIYF. In nucleotides, the CDR3 is TGCGCCAGCAGCCAAGAAAGGGGGCCCTCTGGAAACACCATATATTTT.

The V gene is TRBV5-1, the J gene TRBJ1-4; the match to TRBD1 covers 8 bases. J lost 4 bases, V lost 4 bases, and 3 bases had no gene match. The CDR3 runs to 14 residues. The germline V gene has CDR1 SGHRS and CDR2 YFSETQ. The DNA for the CDR3 is TGCGCCAGCAGCCGGACAGGGATTAATGAAAAACTGTTTTTT. Its translation is CASSRTGINEKLFF. The entire variable domain, with the rest obtained from reference TRBV5-1 and TRBJ1-4, is as follows: KAGVTQTPRYLIKTRGQQVTLSCSPISGHRSVSWYQQTPGQGLQFLFEYFSETQRNKGNFPGRFSGRQFSNSRSEMNVSTLELGDSALYLCASSRTGINEKLFFGSGTQLSVL.

DNA of the CDR3: TGTGCCAGTAGTATATACTGGACTAGCGGGGACGAGCAGTACTTC. As protein: CASSIYWTSGDEQYF. The chain is built from TRBV19 and TRBJ2-7; TRBD2 matches at 12 bases. With 2 bases clipped from V and 5 bases from J, the junction kept 4 bases outside the gene matches. This CDR3 has 15 residues. The V gene's germline CDR1 is LNHDA and CDR2 SQIVND (reference sequence).